This T cell receptor beta chain derives from a study of beta chain features in type 1 diabetes. Germline V gene data show CDR1 as LGHNA and CDR2 as YNFKEQ. V trimming: 3 bases; J trimming: 3 bases; junction bases outside the gene matches: 5. The CDR3 totals 14 residues. Study observations and caveats: Using cDNA template may skew counts toward highly expressing activated cells. Whether TCRB rearrangement is influenced by HLA type went unresolved here.

Expressed TCRB transcripts were sequenced because the entire RNA isolate underwent reverse transcription. Some clones are missing from TCRdb's copy, which holds only in-frame ones; the method was immunoSEQ multiplex PCR. The sample lists 850,000 to 900,000 clones, about a sixth occurring once. Only a few counts were recorded for this clone. What it recognizes is unknown. CD4+ naive, central memory, regulatory and stem cell-like memory subsets were isolated by sorting on CD45RO/CCR7/CD25/CD127/CD95/CD27. Specimen: naive CD4+ T cells from blood. V is TRBV4-2 and J is TRBJ2-7; 7 positions match TRBD1. The sequence came from a woman aged 18-30 years in good health. The CDR3: CASSHEDRIYEQYF. CDR3 bases: TGTGCCAGCAGCCATGAGGACAGGATCTACGAGCAGTACTTC.